Listed below are T cell receptor beta chains from one sample, sequenced in a study of beta chain features in type 1 diabetes. Method: immunoSEQ multiplex PCR; TCRdb's copy keeps in-frame clones and lacks some. The sample consists of around 130,000 clones, approximately 9% of them appearing once. Sequenced sample: central memory CD4+ T cells from blood. Receptors originate from a man aged 25-45 years with type 1 diabetes. CDR3s include the opening cysteine and the closing phenylalanine or tryptophan. The D gene is left open where the match is weak. Clone size is given for some rows only: seen once, a few or many times, or a class if the clone is expanded.

J,V,size,D,DNA,CDR3
TRBJ2-5,TRBV7-2,few,TRBD2,TGTGCCAGCAGGTTGCGGGGGGGCCTGGTCGAGACCCAGTACTTC,CASRLRGGLVETQYF
TRBJ2-2,TRBV11-2,few,NA,TGTGCCAGCACTAGGGGGATGGCCGGGGAGCTGTTTTTT,CASTRGMAGELFF
TRBJ2-5,TRBV21-1,NA,NA,TGTGCCAGCAGCAAAGGTGGTAGAGGCCATTGGGAGACCCAGTACTTC,CASSKGGRGHWETQYF
TRBJ1-1,TRBV5-1,NA,NA,TGCGCCAGCAGCTTGGATGAGGTGACTGAAGCTTTCTTT,CASSLDEVTEAFF
TRBJ2-2,TRBV6-1,NA,TRBD1,TGTGCCAGCAGTACGCCGGGACAGGGGGCCGGGGAGCTGTTTTTT,CASSTPGQGAGELFF
TRBJ1-2,TRBV29-1,NA,NA,TGCAGCGTTGTAAGCAACGCTTATGGCTACACCTTC,CSVVSNAYGYTF
TRBJ1-1,TRBV30,few,NA,TGTGCCTGGAGGGGGACACACACTGAAGCTTTCTTT,CAWRGTHTEAFF
TRBJ2-5,TRBV2,NA,TRBD2,TGTGCCAGCAGTCAAGCGGGGGGGCAGTACTTC,CASSQAGGQYF
TRBJ1-3,TRBV30,few,NA,TGTGCCTGGAGTGTATCCAGTGGAAACACCATATATTTT,CAWSVSSGNTIYF
TRBJ2-1,TRBV4-2,few,TRBD2,TGTGCCAGCAGCCAAGTCGTGGCTAGCGGGGGATTGAGCTCCTACAATGAGCAGTTCTTC,CASSQVVASGGLSSYNEQFF
TRBJ2-1,TRBV4-2,few,TRBD1,TGTGCCAGCAGCCAAGAGGACAGGGGAGGCTCCTACAATGAGCAGTTCTTC,CASSQEDRGGSYNEQFF
TRBJ1-2,TRBV28,NA,TRBD1,TGTGCCAGCAGGGTAACAGGGGTTGGCTACACCTTC,CASRVTGVGYTF
TRBJ1-2,TRBV5-6,NA,NA,TGTGCCAGCAGCTTCAGTCTCGGGGGCTACACCTTC,CASSFSLGGYTF
TRBJ1-1,TRBV6-6,NA,NA,TGTGCCAGCAGCCCCGGACAGATGAACACTGAAGCTTTCTTT,CASSPGQMNTEAFF
TRBJ1-5,TRBV28,NA,NA,TGTGCCAGCAGTGACGACGGGAACAAGCCCCAGCATTTT,CASSDDGNKPQHF
TRBJ2-5,TRBV5-1,many,NA,TGCGCCAGCAGCTTGGTTCCAGACCAAGAGACCCAGTACTTC,CASSLVPDQETQYF
TRBJ1-2,TRBV18,NA,NA,TGTGCCAGCTCTCCGGGACCCAGGGGAAACTATGGCTACACCTTC,CASSPGPRGNYGYTF
TRBJ2-5,TRBV5-1,NA,TRBD2,TGCGCCAGCAGCTCTGGACTAGGACGGGAGACCCAGTACTTC,CASSSGLGRETQYF
TRBJ2-2,TRBV11-2,NA,NA,TGTGCCAGCAGCTTTTTGGGACTTACCGGGGAGCTGTTTTTT,CASSFLGLTGELFF
TRBJ2-3,TRBV2,few,NA,TGTGCCAGCAGTGAGGGGCCAGATACGCAGTATTTT,CASSEGPDTQYF
TRBJ1-6,TRBV30,NA,NA,TGTGCCTGGAGTCTTTCGGGGAGGTATTCACCCCTCCACTTT,CAWSLSGRYSPLHF
TRBJ1-5,TRBV4-1,few,NA,TGCGCCAGCAGCCTTAGGCGGGATCAGCCCCAGCATTTT,CASSLRRDQPQHF
TRBJ2-7,TRBV7-2,NA,NA,TGTGCCAGCACTCGGTCCCGCGGCCGGGGCTACGAGCAGTACTTC,CASTRSRGRGYEQYF
TRBJ2-5,TRBV7-3,NA,NA,TGTGCCGGAACCAGGGGTTCAGAGACCCAGTACTTC,CAGTRGSETQYF
TRBJ2-1,TRBV5-8,few,NA,TGTGCCAGCAGCTTGAGGGGAAGCTCCTACAATGAGCAGTTCTTC,CASSLRGSSYNEQFF
TRBJ2-5,TRBV5-4,NA,TRBD2,TGTGCCAGCAGCCTCAAGCGGGGGGTCCTCCAAGAGACCCAGTACTTC,CASSLKRGVLQETQYF
TRBJ1-2,TRBV5-4,few,TRBD1,TGTGCCAGCAGCTGGACAGGGCAATATGGCTACACCTTC,CASSWTGQYGYTF
TRBJ1-3,TRBV7-8,NA,NA,TGTGCCAGCAGTTACAGGGCCACTCAGTTAGACACCATATATTTT,CASSYRATQLDTIYF
TRBJ1-1,TRBV30,few,NA,TGTGCCTGGAGCGCTCGAGCTGAAGCTTTCTTT,CAWSARAEAFF
TRBJ1-2,TRBV30,few,TRBD1,TGTGCCTGGAGTGTACAGGGGATTAGCTATGGCTACACCTTC,CAWSVQGISYGYTF
TRBJ2-1,TRBV4-2,few,TRBD2,TGTGCCAGCACCGGGGGGGCACATGAGCAGTTCTTC,CASTGGAHEQFF
TRBJ2-3,TRBV5-1,few,TRBD1,TGCGCCAGCAGCTTGGTAGGGGGCGGCACAGATACGCAGTATTTT,CASSLVGGGTDTQYF
TRBJ1-4,TRBV28,few,NA,TGTGCCAGCAGTTTAGGGCAGGATGAAAAACTGTTTTTT,CASSLGQDEKLFF
TRBJ2-1,TRBV15,NA,TRBD2,TGTGCCACCAGCAGAGACCCGGCGGGGGTCTACAATGAGCAGTTCTTC,CATSRDPAGVYNEQFF
TRBJ2-7,TRBV4-1,NA,NA,TGCGCCAGCAGCTTTCACACGTCAGGGTCCGCCTACGAGCAGTACTTC,CASSFHTSGSAYEQYF
TRBJ2-3,TRBV2,NA,TRBD2,TGTGCCAGCAATCGCGGGGGAAGCACAGATACGCAGTATTTT,CASNRGGSTDTQYF
TRBJ2-3,TRBV5-6,few,TRBD2,TGTGCCAGCAGCCTGGGACTAGAGATGGACACGCAGTATTTT,CASSLGLEMDTQYF
TRBJ2-1,TRBV7-9,NA,TRBD2,TGTGCCAGCAGCTTAGCGGGACTAGCGGGGGGCCACAATGAGCAGTTCTTC,CASSLAGLAGGHNEQFF
TRBJ1-4,TRBV11-2,few,NA,TGTGCCAGCAGCTTAGTACCAGGGGATGAAAAACTGTTTTTT,CASSLVPGDEKLFF
TRBJ2-1,TRBV5-1,few,TRBD1,TGCGCCAGCAGCGTGACAGGGGAGACCTACAATGAGCAGTTCTTC,CASSVTGETYNEQFF
TRBJ2-2,TRBV28,NA,TRBD1,TGTGCCAGCAGTACGCCGGGACAGTTCACCGGGGAGCTGTTTTTT,CASSTPGQFTGELFF
TRBJ2-4,TRBV5-4,NA,NA,TGTGCCAGCAGCTTGGGCGGTTACAAAAACATTCAGTACTTC,CASSLGGYKNIQYF
TRBJ2-1,TRBV4-2,NA,TRBD2,TGTGCCAGCAGCCATCCCGGGACTAGCGGGGGAATTGAGCAGTTCTTC,CASSHPGTSGGIEQFF
TRBJ1-2,TRBV18,NA,TRBD1,TGTGCCAGCTCCCAACGGACAGGGGGCGACTATGGCTACACCTTC,CASSQRTGGDYGYTF
TRBJ2-7,TRBV7-2,NA,NA,TGTGCCAGCAGCCAAACGGGAATCCACTACGAGCAGTACTTC,CASSQTGIHYEQYF
TRBJ2-1,TRBV7-2,few,NA,TGTGCCAGCAGTAAGGGGAAGGGGGATTTCTATGAGCAGTTCTTC,CASSKGKGDFYEQFF
TRBJ2-6,TRBV9,few,TRBD1,TGTGCCAGCAGCGTCCAACGGGGACAGGAGAACTCTGGGGCCAACGTCCTGACTTTC,CASSVQRGQENSGANVLTF
TRBJ2-3,TRBV4-2,few,TRBD2,TGTGCCAGCAGCGAGACTAGCGGGGGCACAGATACGCAGTATTTT,CASSETSGGTDTQYF
TRBJ2-5,TRBV6-5,few,TRBD1,TGTGCCAGCAGTTTTCACCGACAGGGACAGACCCAGTACTTC,CASSFHRQGQTQYF
TRBJ2-5,TRBV11-2,NA,TRBD2,TGTGCCAGCAGCCCCAGACTAGCGGGGGGTCAAGAGACCCAGTACTTC,CASSPRLAGGQETQYF
TRBJ1-6,TRBV7-2,many,NA,TGTGCCAGCAGCTCCCAGGGTGGTTCACCCCTCCACTTT,CASSSQGGSPLHF
TRBJ2-2,TRBV18,NA,TRBD1,TGTGCCAGCTCGGAGGGGACAGGAGGGAACACCGGGGAGCTGTTTTTT,CASSEGTGGNTGELFF
TRBJ2-7,TRBV11-2,few,TRBD1,TGTGCCAGCAGTTGGACAGGGGAGTCCTCCCGCGAGCAGTACTTC,CASSWTGESSREQYF
TRBJ2-7,TRBV29-1,medium-sized,NA,TGCAGCGTTGATTTAGGATTGCAGGGAAACTACGAGCAGTACTTC,CSVDLGLQGNYEQYF
TRBJ2-1,TRBV19,few,NA,TGTGCCAGTAGTTACGCGGCAGGGTCGGTGGATGAGCAGTTCTTC,CASSYAAGSVDEQFF
TRBJ1-4,TRBV25-1,few,TRBD1,TGTGCCAGCAGACAGGGGGCGAATGAAAAACTGTTTTTT,CASRQGANEKLFF
TRBJ2-1,TRBV11-2,NA,NA,TGTGCCAGCAGCTTAGCACAACGTCAGGGTAGTGAGCAGTTCTTC,CASSLAQRQGSEQFF
TRBJ2-5,TRBV15,NA,NA,TGTGCCACCAGCAGAGATGAGGGCAACAGACAAGAGACCCAGTACTTC,CATSRDEGNRQETQYF
TRBJ2-3,TRBV7-2,few,NA,TGTGCCAGCAGCTTTCGACAGCGCACAGATACGCAGTATTTT,CASSFRQRTDTQYF